This T cell receptor beta chain was recovered during a study of OX40 agonist ivuxolimab in advanced cancers. With respect to the entire study: Ivuxolimab was a fully human IgG2 agonistic monoclonal antibody targeting the costimulatory receptor OX40 (CD134). Intravenous ivuxolimab was administered to patients every 2 weeks at six dose levels: 0.01, 0.1, 0.3, 1.5, 3 and 10 mg/kg. Of the approximately 54 patients in dose escalation, around 20 had hepatocellular carcinoma, some 15 had melanoma, 9 had renal cell carcinoma and 9 had head and neck cancer. A male proportion of around 83% and a mean age of roughly 55 years, ranging from about 23 to 90, were recorded for the dose-escalation cohort. Patients were allowed to have had prior anti-PD-1, anti-PD-L1 or anti-CTLA-4 therapy, and 30% to 50% of the dose-escalation patients had previously received checkpoint inhibitors. Three dose-escalation patients achieved partial responses, one with hepatocellular carcinoma and two with cutaneous melanoma. The point of sequencing TCRbeta in the periphery was to test whether ivuxolimab changed TCR sequence diversity and drove clonal T-cell expansion. The paper reports the monotherapy dose-escalation portion (N of about 50 patients) of the phase I ivuxolimab trial.

Summary of the overall study and its limitations: At doses of 0.1 to 3.0 mg/kg, clonal expansion of both CD4+ and CD8+ T cells in blood was seen between baseline and week 6. On average, CD8+ T cells showed more expanded clones than CD4+ T cells after ivuxolimab. Low levels of normalized T-cell clonal expansion were also seen in some patients who did not respond. Which antigens the clonally expanded peripheral T cells were specific for was not determined. In the 0.1-3.0 mg/kg groups, partial responders had among the lowest normalized peripheral clonal expansion, particularly in CD8+ T cells.

The trial excluded patients who had a history of autoimmune disease or were on systemic immunosuppression. Peripheral blood for TCR sequencing was drawn from every dose cohort at baseline, at cycle 4 day 1 and at cycle 7 day 1. Samples came from an open-label, multicenter, first-in-human phase I dose-escalation trial of ivuxolimab. Adults with locally advanced or metastatic melanoma, renal cell carcinoma, hepatocellular carcinoma or head and neck squamous cell carcinoma were enrolled in the trial. Before TCR sequencing, CD4+ T cells and CD8+ T cells from peripheral blood were sorted into separate populations. Trimming takes 0 bases from V and 3 bases from J, and the germline ends sit 14 bases apart. From a lookup of the germline V gene, CDR1 and CDR2 are SGHTA and FQGTGA. Taken from cysteine to phenylalanine, the CDR3 has 17 residues. Just the 51-base CDR3 DNA is kept, in frame starting at base 1.

Regarding this clone: There is no known antigen for this receptor. The record has no base qualities; no much larger clone is one base away.

For sequencing of the TCRbeta CDR3 region, genomic DNA was extracted from the sorted cells. The immunoSEQ Assay was used to sequence the TCRbeta CDR3 regions. What TCRdb holds here is the immuneACCESS table cut down to in-frame rearrangements. Part of the clones is not present; checked against another copy, under half of the missing clones reflect an unresolved V gene, and the others are unexplained. This sample has more than 50,000 clones in its table, and 65% to 90% of those were observed once. The ten top clones hold 2% to 3% of the sample. The sample in question was CD4+ or CD8+ T cells sorted from blood, obtained in a trial of the OX40 agonist ivuxolimab. The chain uses TRBV7-3 and TRBJ2-2; the D gene is perhaps TRBD1 or TRBD2, each of them matching over 6 bases. The sequence was obtained from an adult with an advanced solid tumor such as melanoma, head and neck, liver or kidney cancer. The CDR3 region: CASSLTSWRGDTGELFF. The nucleotide sequence is given as TGTGCCAGCAGCTTAACCAGTTGGAGGGGGGACACCGGGGAGCTGTTTTTT.